The following is a T cell receptor (beta chain) sequence with its context. The antigen is unknown. The data are from a study of vaccination and CD4 T cells after COVID-19. Study context: A CEFX pool, an HIV-1 Nef pool, or else no peptide went into the control cultures.

As to treatment: roughly 11-day PBMC culture with coronavirus spike peptide pools or control peptides (ViraFEST assay). CD4+ T cells that came from the unexposed donor were collected before the COVID-19 pandemic (2011-2018). Cultured CD4+ T cells had their DNA profiled by the Oncomine TCR Beta short-read assay. Each CDR3 protein is one row after TCRdb ran MiXCR on the PCR reads. Of about 8,200 distinct CDR3 sequences listed, roughly 52% are singletons. The germline V gene encodes CDR1 ENHRY and CDR2 SYGVKD. The CDR3 contains 14 residues. V was clipped by 6 bases and J by 2 bases, with 11 bases between them.

The V gene is TRBV10-3, the J gene TRBJ1-5; weak D call: TRBD1 (5 bases). Sequencing used CD4+ T cells from blood, cultured in vitro. This sequence originates from a human donor in good health. DNA of the CDR3: TGTGCCATCAGGGAAGACAGTGGCAATCAGCCCCAGCATTTT. It is translated as CAIREDSGNQPQHF.